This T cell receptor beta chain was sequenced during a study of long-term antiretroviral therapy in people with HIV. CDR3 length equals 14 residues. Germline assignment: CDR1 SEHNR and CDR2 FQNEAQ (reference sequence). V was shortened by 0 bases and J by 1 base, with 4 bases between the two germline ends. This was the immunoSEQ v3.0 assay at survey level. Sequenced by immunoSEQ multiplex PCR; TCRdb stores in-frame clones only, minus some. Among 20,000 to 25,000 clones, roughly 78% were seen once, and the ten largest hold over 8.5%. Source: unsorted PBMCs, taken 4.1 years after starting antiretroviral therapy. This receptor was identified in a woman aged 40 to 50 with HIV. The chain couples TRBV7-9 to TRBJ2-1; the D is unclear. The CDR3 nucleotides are TGTGCCAGCAGCTTAGCGGGGTCCTACAATGAGCAGTTCTTC. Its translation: CASSLAGSYNEQFF.